This T cell receptor beta chain was sequenced during a study of blood T cell repertoires in COVID-19. On the study more broadly: COVID-19 samples from acute and convalescent phases originated in the United States, Italy and Spain. Sources were T cells, B-cell-depleted T cells, or PBMCs; the material itself was cDNA or gDNA.

Germline V gene data show CDR1 as KGHDR and CDR2 as SFDVKD. V was shortened by 7 bases and J by 4 bases, with 9 bases between the two germline ends. The CDR3 contains 13 residues. The protocol was immunoSEQ multiplex PCR, while the TCRdb copy is restricted to in-frame clones and leaves out a portion. The sample yields approximately 350,000 clones, more than 75% seen once. While infection was still active, Seattle patients were enrolled and then followed longitudinally. This TCR was recovered from a woman aged 50 to 60 with COVID-19, enrolled during active disease. The sample consisted of peripheral blood. The chain joins TRBV24-1 to TRBJ2-2, with no clear D. CDR3 residues: CATRGSSTGELFF. In nucleotides, the CDR3 is TGTGCCACCAGAGGTAGCAGCACCGGGGAGCTGTTTTTT.